A single sample gave rise to the 28 T cell receptor beta chains below, sequenced in a study of blood T cell repertoires in COVID-19 (dated by TCRdb to about 2020). Libraries were prepared through the immunoSEQ multiplex PCR assay. The table was pulled from immuneACCESS by TCRdb, which kept in-frame rearrangements only. Such tables lose some clones; where checked, under half of the loss comes from unresolved V genes, and the rest has no known cause. The sample profile shows about 240,000 clones; 88% of them were found once. Approximately 0.8% of the sample is taken by the ten largest. What was sequenced was peripheral blood. Receptor source: a woman younger than 45 with acute or convalescent COVID-19.

The J gene is TRBJ1-5, the V gene TRBV19, with D tentatively TRBD1 (6 bases). Germline lookup yields CDR1 LNHDA and CDR2 SQIVND (reference sequence). V shed 3 bases and J shed 3 bases, with 12 bases lying between them. CDR3 size: 15 residues. CDR3 in amino acids: CASSMGTGFNQPQHF. The CDR3 DNA is TGTGCCAGTAGTATGGGCACAGGGTTCAATCAGCCCCAGCATTTT.

The chain links TRBV10-3 to TRBJ2-7; TRBD1 agrees at 7 bases. This CDR3 has 13 amino acids. V dropped 7 bases and J dropped 2; count of bases not matched to a gene: 5. In germline, CDR1 is ENHRY, CDR2 SYGVKD. CDR3: CAITGTAPYEQYF. The CDR3 coding sequence is TGTGCCATCACCGGGACAGCCCCCTACGAGCAGTACTTC.

The chain employs TRBV30 and TRBJ2-7, with TRBD2 matching 7 bases. The CDR3 sequence is 13 residues long. The V gene's germline CDR1 is GTSNPN and CDR2 SVGIG (reference sequence). V dropped 5 bases and J dropped 2; count of bases not matched to a gene: 6. CDR3 amino acids: CAWSPGTTYEQYF. DNA for the CDR3: TGTGCCTGGTCCCCAGGGACTACCTACGAGCAGTACTTC.

CDR3 nucleotides: TGTGCCAGCTCCAGGGAGGACATTCAGTACTTC. Its translation: CASSREDIQYF. The chain couples TRBV2 to TRBJ2-4, with TRBD2 as a possible D gene (6 bases). Germline V gene lookup returns CDR1 SNHLY and CDR2 FYNNEI. The V end was cut by 8 bases, the J end by 8 bases, with 10 bases between. This CDR3 is 11 amino acids long.

This clone was seen once. The V and J genes are TRBV27 and TRBJ1-5, with D uncertain. Per germline, CDR1 MNHEY and CDR2 SMNVEV (reference sequence). The CDR3 extends over 14 amino acids. Between the trimmed V and J ends, which lost 3 bases and 4 bases, there was a span of 10 bases. The CDR3 DNA reads TGTGCCAGCAGTTTGGCTGGTTTTAATCAGCCCCAGCATTTT. Amino acids: CASSLAGFNQPQHF.

In DNA form, the CDR3 reads TGTGCCAGCAGCTTTTCGGGTGGGAAACTGTTTTTT. Translating it yields CASSFSGGKLFF. The chain employs TRBV7-9 and TRBJ1-4; D is unclear. The CDR3 runs 12 residues. Per germline, CDR1 SEHNR and CDR2 FQNEAQ (reference sequence). V was clipped by 3 bases and J by 11 bases, with 10 bases between them.

The chain couples TRBV19 to TRBJ1-5; D might be TRBD1 (5 bases). V lost 6 bases and J lost 4, with 7 bases in between. Germline CDR1 is LNHDA and CDR2 is SQIVND (reference sequence). The CDR3 covers 12 residues. The CDR3 DNA reads as TGTGCCAGTAGCCAGGGAAATCAGCCCCAGCATTTT. It is translated as CASSQGNQPQHF.

The chain recombines TRBV10-3 with TRBJ1-2; 8 bases are a match to TRBD1. V lost 5 bases and J lost 2; bases outside the gene matches: 7. Germline values: CDR1 ENHRY, CDR2 SYGVKD. The CDR3 spans 15 residues. The DNA of the CDR3 is TGTGCCATCAGTCCCCAGGGGGCGGGCAACTATGGCTACACCTTC. Translating it yields CAISPQGAGNYGYTF.

The CDR3 DNA follows: TGTGCCAGTAGTATAAGGGGGGGGCAGGATTCACCCCTCCACTTT. It encodes CASSIRGGQDSPLHF. The rearrangement links TRBV19 to TRBJ1-6; possibly TRBD1 for D (6 bases). In germline, CDR1 is LNHDA, CDR2 SQIVND (reference sequence). There are 15 residues in the CDR3. V was clipped by 2 bases and J by 8 bases, with 13 bases between them.

CDR3 sequence: CASGLALGNTGELFF. The CDR3, as DNA: TGTGCTAGTGGTTTGGCCCTAGGTAACACCGGGGAGCTGTTTTTT. The chain uses TRBV12-5 and TRBJ2-2; no definite D call. The germline V gene encodes CDR1 LGHNT and CDR2 FRNRAP. Trimming took off 1 base at V and 2 bases at J, with 8 bases between the two ends. The CDR3 is 15 amino acids.

The chain links TRBV30 to TRBJ1-2; 9 nucleotides agree with TRBD1. The V gene end was trimmed by 2 bases and the J gene end by 7 bases; junction bases not matched to a gene: 11. CDR3 length equals 15 residues. Germline V lookup: CDR1 GTSNPN, CDR2 SVGIG (reference sequence). The CDR3 protein is CAWSSHDRGIGGYTF. CDR3 DNA: TGTGCCTGGAGTTCCCACGACAGGGGGATTGGTGGCTACACCTTC.

This clone came up once. V usage is TRBV6-5 and J usage is TRBJ2-4, with 7 bases lining up with TRBD1. V was clipped by 6 bases and J by 2 bases; unmatched bases: 4. Germline loops: CDR1 MNHEY, CDR2 SVGAGI. CDR3 length: 14 residues. The DNA for the CDR3 is TGTGCCAGCAGGACAGGGCAAACCAAAAACATTCAGTACTTC. It encodes CASRTGQTKNIQYF.

The gene calls are TRBV3-1 (or the pseudogene TRBV3-2) and TRBJ1-4; no clear D gene. Trimming removed 4 bases at V and 4 bases at J, with 7 bases between. CDR1 and CDR2 from the germline V gene are LGHDT and YNNKEL (reference sequence). The CDR3 contains 13 residues. CDR3 residues: CASSLPNNEKLFF. The CDR3 nucleotides read TGTGCCAGCAGCCTCCCCAATAATGAAAAACTGTTTTTT.

In this sample, this clone turned up once. V and J are TRBV10-3 and TRBJ1-4; 7 bases agree with TRBD1. V shed 6 bases and J 8 bases; nucleotides not matched to a gene: 6. The CDR3 loop spans 13 amino acids. The germline V gene has CDR1 ENHRY and CDR2 SYGVKD. In DNA form, the CDR3 reads TGTGCCATCAGAAGGCAGGGGGGCGAAAAACTGTTTTTT. It specifies CAIRRQGGEKLFF.

The V and J genes are TRBV2 and TRBJ2-3; D is unresolved. The CDR3 extends over 14 amino acids. Looked up from germline, CDR1 is SNHLY and CDR2 is FYNNEI. Trimming pared 1 base from V and 2 bases from J, leaving 7 bases between. CDR3 sequence: CASSEVTVTDTQYF. The DNA of the CDR3 is TGTGCCAGCAGTGAAGTCACAGTCACAGATACGCAGTATTTT. Using reference TRBV2 and TRBJ2-3 for the parts outside the CDR3, the full variable domain is EPEVTQTPSHQVTQMGQEVILRCVPISNHLYFYWYRQILGQKVEFLVSFYNNEISEKSEIFDDQFSVERPDGSNFTLKIRSTKLEDSAMYFCASSEVTVTDTQYFGPGTRLTVL.

The chain employs TRBV11-3 and TRBJ2-1; possibly TRBD1 for D (8 bases). The CDR3 covers 16 residues. Trimming took 4 bases from V and 3 from J, leaving 16 bases between them. The germline V gene has CDR1 SGHNT and CDR2 YENEEA. The CDR3 protein is CASSSGQGGRYNEQFF. Written as DNA, the CDR3 is TGTGCCAGCAGCTCCGGACAGGGAGGGCGCTACAATGAGCAGTTCTTC.

This sequence joins TRBV3-1 (or the pseudogene TRBV3-2) and TRBJ2-1, with TRBD1 matching 8 bases. The CDR3 is 15 residues long. CDR1 is LGHDT and CDR2 is YNNKEL in the germline V gene (reference sequence). The trim removed 5 bases at V and 2 bases at J, leaving 5 bases unmatched. CDR3 residues: CASSTQGVPYNEQFF. CDR3 in DNA: TGTGCCAGCAGCACACAGGGGGTCCCCTACAATGAGCAGTTCTTC.

V is TRBV7-3 and J is TRBJ2-1, with 9 positions matching TRBD2. CDR1 and CDR2 from the germline V gene are SGHTA and FQGTGA. Germline trimming cut 4 bases from V and 7 bases from J; bases unmatched to any gene: 5. This CDR3 is 14 amino acids long. Here the CDR3 DNA reads TGTGCCAGCAGCTCGCCTAGCGGGAAGAATGAGCAGTTCTTC. Encoded protein: CASSSPSGKNEQFF. The variable domain in full, with the rest retrieved from reference TRBV7-3 and TRBJ2-1, is GAGVSQTPSNKVTEKGKYVELRCDPISGHTALYWYRQSLGQGPEFLIYFQGTGAADDSGLPNDRFFAVRPEGSVSTLKIQRTERGDSAVYLCASSSPSGKNEQFFGPGTRLTVL.

This clone showed up just once. V gene TRBV19 combines with J gene TRBJ2-7; TRBD1 aligns across 9 bases. J gave up 5 bases and V 1 base, and 9 bases lay outside the gene matches. CDR3 length: 16 amino acids. Germline V gives CDR1 LNHDA, CDR2 SQIVND (reference sequence). CDR3 sequence: CASSIGVRGTGNEQYF. For the CDR3, the DNA is TGTGCCAGTAGTATAGGCGTTCGGGGGACAGGGAACGAGCAGTACTTC.

The V call is TRBV30, the J call TRBJ2-1; D is uncertain. The V end lost 0 bases, the J end lost 4 bases, and 7 bases lay between the germline ends. The V gene's germline CDR1 is GTSNPN and CDR2 SVGIG (reference sequence). The CDR3 is 13 amino acids. The CDR3, as DNA: TGTGCCTGGAGTGTCTTCAGATACAATGAGCAGTTCTTC. It translates to CAWSVFRYNEQFF.

The CDR3 reads CASSEQTGAGNTIYF. The CDR3 DNA reads TGTGCCAGCAGCGAACAAACAGGGGCTGGAAACACCATATATTTT. This chain connects TRBV7-8 to TRBJ1-3; TRBD1 matches at 7 bases. This CDR3 contains 15 residues. Germline trimming cut 5 bases from V and 2 bases from J; bases unmatched to any gene: 6. From germline, CDR1 is SGHVS and CDR2 FQNEAQ.

The chain uses TRBV6-5 and TRBJ2-1; 11 bases are a match to TRBD1. Trimming cost V 6 bases and J 10 bases; bases outside gene matches: 11. The CDR3 consists of 15 residues. Germline CDR1 and CDR2: MNHEY and SVGAGI. The CDR3 region is CASSLGQGAFYEQFF. The CDR3 DNA reads TGTGCCAGCAGCCTAGGACAGGGGGCTTTCTACGAGCAGTTCTTC.

The gene calls are TRBV10-3 and TRBJ1-6; D remains ambiguous. The CDR3 totals 13 residues. Per germline, CDR1 ENHRY and CDR2 SYGVKD. V was clipped by 2 bases and J by 7 bases, with 6 bases between them. CDR3: CAISEIGNSPLHF. CDR3 DNA sequence: TGTGCCATCAGTGAGATTGGCAATTCACCCCTCCACTTT.

V gene TRBV19 combines with J gene TRBJ2-7; TRBD2 aligns across 10 bases. The length of the CDR3 is 17 residues. Germline trimming cut 0 bases from V and 6 bases from J; bases unmatched to any gene: 11. Germline lookup yields CDR1 LNHDA and CDR2 SQIVND (reference sequence). CDR3 loop: CASSIDRGLAGASEQYF. The CDR3 DNA sequence: TGTGCCAGTAGTATAGATAGGGGGCTAGCGGGAGCCTCCGAGCAGTACTTC. The full variable domain, with the rest looked up from reference TRBV19 and TRBJ2-7, is DGGITQSPKYLFRKEGQNVTLSCEQNLNHDAMYWYRQDPGQGLRLIYYSQIVNDFQKGDIAEGYSVSREKKESFPLTVTSAQKNPTAFYLCASSIDRGLAGASEQYFGPGTRLTVT.

The genes are TRBV2 and TRBJ2-5; 8 bases are a match to TRBD1. The CDR3 has 14 amino acids. Germline V gene lookup returns CDR1 SNHLY and CDR2 FYNNEI. After removal of 4 bases from V and 2 bases from J, the junction contained 3 bases not matched to a gene. DNA of the CDR3: TGTGCCAGCAGTGGGGACAGGCCGCAAGAGACCCAGTACTTC. Its translation: CASSGDRPQETQYF.

This clone was detected a few times. The chain combines TRBV2 with TRBJ1-6; TRBD1 is a possible D gene (6 bases). CDR1 and CDR2 from the germline V gene are SNHLY and FYNNEI. Deletions cut 8 bases from V and 6 bases from J, with 14 bases between. CDR3 length equals 14 residues. Written as DNA, the CDR3 is TGTGCCAGCCAACAGGGAGTGGGTAATTCACCCCTCCACTTT. It is translated as CASQQGVGNSPLHF.

The rearrangement uses TRBV4-1 and TRBJ2-4; D perhaps matches TRBD2 (6 bases). The CDR3 has 16 amino acids. CDR1 and CDR2 (germline): MGHRA, YSYEKL. V was shortened by 0 bases and J by 2 bases, with 11 bases between the two germline ends. CDR3 coding DNA: TGCGCCAGCAGCCAAGAGGGAGCGGGCCCCAAAAACATTCAGTACTTC. Its translation is CASSQEGAGPKNIQYF.

V usage is TRBV10-1 and J usage is TRBJ2-1; possible D gene TRBD1, 6 bases. Trimming left V 9 bases short and J 3 bases short, with 12 bases between. Germline CDR1 is WNHNN and CDR2 is SYGVQD (reference sequence). The length of the CDR3 is 13 residues. CDR3 loop: CASSGQFYNEQFF. CDR3 sequence (DNA): TGCGCCAGTTCCGGACAGTTCTACAATGAGCAGTTCTTC.